This T cell receptor beta chain was found in a study of shared clonotypes between healthy human individuals. This clone came up a few times. The method was immunoSEQ multiplex PCR; TCRdb's version includes in-frame clones alone and lacks a portion of them. The data show about 1.1 million clones, with 78% seen just once and 0.4% to 0.55% held by the top ten. Recent acute infections and vaccinations were absent in the healthy HIV-negative adult donors. Trimming shortened V by 3 bases and J by 4 bases, and 8 bases separated the two germline ends. The CDR3 is 13 amino acids. Looked up from germline, CDR1 is SGHTA and CDR2 is FQGTGA.

The sample consisted of memory CD4+ T cells from PBMCs. As to subset: CD45RA-negative fraction. The chain joins TRBV7-3 to TRBJ2-3, with D uncertain. The sequence was collected from a man younger than 35 in good health. Some clones in this sample may be carry-over from other donors' samples. The CDR3 region has the DNA TGTGCCAGCAGCTTGCAAACCCCAGATACGCAGTATTTT. As protein: CASSLQTPDTQYF.